One and the same sample provided the 5 T cell receptor beta chains below, sequenced in a study of cytomegalovirus exposure and HLA in healthy donors. PCR used 60 Vbeta primers and 13 Jbeta primers. Profiling relied on immunoSEQ multiplex PCR, and the TCRdb table lists in-frame clones only, not all of them. The data show about 150,000 clones, with roughly 78% seen just once and about 12% held by the top ten. Sequencing was carried out using PBMCs. These receptor sequences come from a woman between 45 and 65 years old in good health and CMV-seropositive.

The chain joins TRBV10-3 to TRBJ2-7; 8 bases map to TRBD1. Germline-derived CDR1 and CDR2 are ENHRY and SYGVKD. The CDR3 runs to 15 residues. V lost 4 bases, J lost 0 bases, and 5 bases stayed unmatched. The CDR3 loop is CAISGQGIPSYEQYF. In DNA form, the CDR3 reads TGTGCCATCAGTGGACAGGGGATACCCTCCTACGAGCAGTACTTC.

This rearrangement joins TRBV9 to TRBJ2-7; tentatively, D is TRBD1 (6 bases). The CDR3 contains 15 residues. Germline assignment: CDR1 SGDLS and CDR2 YYNGEE. V lost 0 bases and J lost 4, with 14 bases in between. The CDR3 protein is CASSVAARGEYEQYF. The CDR3 nucleotides are TGTGCCAGCAGCGTAGCGGCCAGGGGAGAATACGAGCAGTACTTC.

The rearrangement links TRBV10-1 to TRBJ2-1; no definite D call. Germline V lookup: CDR1 WNHNN, CDR2 SYGVQD (reference sequence). CDR3 length equals 16 residues. Trimming took 5 bases from V and 0 from J, leaving 14 bases between them. The CDR3: CASSHCAPPSYNEQFF. In DNA form, the CDR3 reads TGCGCCAGCAGTCATTGTGCGCCCCCCTCCTACAATGAGCAGTTCTTC.

This chain joins TRBV27 and TRBJ2-7; D may be TRBD1 (6 bases). Between the trimmed V and J ends, which lost 8 bases and 1 base, there was a span of 18 bases. CDR3 size: 15 residues. Per the germline V gene, CDR1 is MNHEY and CDR2 is SMNVEV (reference sequence). The CDR3 DNA reads TGTGCCAGCCACCCATCGGACAGTACATCCTACGAGCAGTACTTC. The encoded protein is CASHPSDSTSYEQYF.

CDR3 in DNA: TGTGCCAGCAGCCATGACAGGGGTGTTGAAAAACTGTTTTTT. Residues: CASSHDRGVEKLFF. The J gene is TRBJ1-4, the V gene TRBV7-9; 8 positions match TRBD1. V lost 5 bases and J lost 7; bases outside the gene matches: 6. This CDR3 has 14 residues. Per the germline V gene, CDR1 is SEHNR and CDR2 is FQNEAQ (reference sequence).